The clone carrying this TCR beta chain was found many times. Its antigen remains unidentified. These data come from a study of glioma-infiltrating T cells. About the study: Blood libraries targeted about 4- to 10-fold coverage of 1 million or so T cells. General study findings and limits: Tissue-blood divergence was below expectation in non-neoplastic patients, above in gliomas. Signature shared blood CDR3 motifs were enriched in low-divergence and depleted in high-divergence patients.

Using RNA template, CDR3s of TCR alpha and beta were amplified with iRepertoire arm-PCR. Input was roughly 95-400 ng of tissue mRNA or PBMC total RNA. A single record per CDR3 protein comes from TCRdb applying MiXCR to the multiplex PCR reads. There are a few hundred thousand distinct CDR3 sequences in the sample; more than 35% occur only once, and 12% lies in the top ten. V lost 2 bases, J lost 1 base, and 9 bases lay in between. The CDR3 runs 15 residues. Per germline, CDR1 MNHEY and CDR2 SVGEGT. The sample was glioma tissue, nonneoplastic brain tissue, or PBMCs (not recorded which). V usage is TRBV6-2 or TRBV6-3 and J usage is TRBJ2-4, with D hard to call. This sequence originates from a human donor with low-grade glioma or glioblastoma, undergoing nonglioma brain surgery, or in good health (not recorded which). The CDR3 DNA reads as TGTGCCAGCAGTTACCCAGCGTTGGCCAAAAACATTCAGTACTTC. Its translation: CASSYPALAKNIQYF.